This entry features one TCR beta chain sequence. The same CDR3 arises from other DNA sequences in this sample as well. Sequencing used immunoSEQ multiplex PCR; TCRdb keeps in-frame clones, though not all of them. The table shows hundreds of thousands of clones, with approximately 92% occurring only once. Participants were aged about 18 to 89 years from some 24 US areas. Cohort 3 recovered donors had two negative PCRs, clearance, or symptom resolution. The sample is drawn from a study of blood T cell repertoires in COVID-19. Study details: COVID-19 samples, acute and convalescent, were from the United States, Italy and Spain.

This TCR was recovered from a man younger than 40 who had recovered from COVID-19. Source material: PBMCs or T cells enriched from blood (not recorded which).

The CDR3 spells CASSLSGGRETQYF. The CDR3, as DNA: TGTGCCAGCAGCTTATCTGGGGGCAGGGAGACCCAGTACTTC. The chain is built from TRBV11-2 and TRBJ2-5; maybe TRBD1 (6 bases). CDR3 length: 14 amino acids. The germline V and J ends were trimmed by 2 bases and 5 bases, with 12 bases remaining between them. Germline V gene data show CDR1 as SGHAT and CDR2 as FQNNGV.